The clone carrying this T cell receptor (beta chain) showed up many times. Its antigen is unknown. The V and J ends lost 3 bases and 4 bases respectively, with 9 bases between them. The germline V gene has CDR1 KGHSH and CDR2 LQKENI. The CDR3 extends over 13 amino acids. A second PCR of 7 to 11 cycles used a sample-barcoded 5' primer and a J-beta primer mix. A tag from a template-switch adaptor with 12 random nucleotides marked each cDNA molecule. TCRdb fed the 5' RACE reads into MiXCR, producing one record per CDR3 protein. The table has approximately 960,000 distinct CDR3 sequences, just under 30% seen once. This entry is derived from a study of blood T cells in healthy people across ages. Samples each yielded at least 5 micrograms of total RNA. Regarding the study as a whole: Long-lived and aged donors differed, with more naive CD4+ cells and higher diversity in the long-lived.

This sample was also put to use in a study of T cells of mothers and their children.

The sample was blood. The sequence derives from a woman aged 40 to 55 in good health. The J gene is TRBJ1-2, the V gene TRBV18; D is unresolved. CDR3 coding DNA: TGTGCCAGCTCACCCCCTATGGCCTATGGCTACACCTTC. It codes for CASSPPMAYGYTF.